Included here is one T cell receptor beta chain sequence, with context. Its antigen is still unknown. Base qualities were left out, and no much larger clone turns up one base away. These data come from a study of identical twins (dated by TCRdb to 2016 to 2018). About the study as a whole: TCR alpha and beta repertoires from monozygotic twins, unrelated adults of various ages and cord blood were deep-sequenced to test whether fetal clonotypes persist. To rule out contamination, the twin experiments were replicated at different times with different library preparation protocols. General study outcomes and caveats: Excess twin sharing in beta out-of-frame sequences was weaker because fewer shared sequences lowered the signal-to-noise ratio. Because the same donors could not be followed over many years, conclusions were based on cross-sectional statistical analysis. In monozygotic twins, out-of-frame TCR alpha sharing was systematically underestimated by recombination models, although the models agreed with sharing between unrelated individuals. Abundant cord blood beta clonotypes carried fewer insertions; young adult naive repertoires showed a weaker similar trend, while memory repertoires showed none. Invariant T cells such as MAIT and iNKT could partly confound zero-insertion analyses, though diverse VJ usage argued against this for most clonotypes. Compared with coincidental sharing between unrelated individuals, an excess of low generation-probability sequences was observed among out-of-frame TCR alpha sequences shared between twins.

Libraries were built with 5' RACE. This sample was sequenced with an Illumina HiSeq 2000. Template switching added a universal primer binding site, and the final cDNA carried a unique molecular identifier that allowed TCR cDNA molecules to be counted accurately. Specific primers in the conserved constant-segment region were used to synthesize first-strand cDNA for the TCR alpha and beta chains. To control for contamination, every cDNA library was double barcoded, receiving both a SMART-Mk sample barcode and Illumina barcodes. Two successive PCR steps introduced TruSeq adapter sequences along with Illumina sample barcodes. The TCR alpha and beta cDNA libraries were sequenced on the Illumina HiSeq platform using custom primers. The published analysis was carried out like this. Unique molecular identifiers were extracted from raw reads with MiGEC, and CDR3 positions were determined with MiXCR. For each individual, recombination models were inferred using an EM algorithm with the repgenHMM and IGoR tools. Shared clonotype analysis was performed with the tcR package in R, normalizing sharing by the product of cloneset sizes. Out-of-frame nonproductive sequences were analyzed to study raw recombination free of thymic and clonal selection effects. The public reads were reprocessed in TCRdb via fastp at Q25 and MiXCR, keeping in-frame beta chains. Every CDR3 protein is listed once, alongside the most common genes and DNA of its rows. The authors' filters were not applied to this entry. The sample table records 400,000 to 500,000 distinct CDR3 sequences; about 13% of these occur just once. The biggest ten clones account for approximately 0.98% of the sample.

All donors were healthy Caucasians. The twin cohort comprised three pairs of female monozygotic twins, all aged roughly 18 to 30 years. Positive isolation kits from Invitrogen were used to isolate CD4+ and CD8+ T cell populations. The V and J ends are trimmed by 0 bases and 1 base, leaving 7 bases between them. Looking up the germline V gene yields CDR1 SGDLS and CDR2 YYNGEE. The CDR3 holds 14 amino acids from the cysteine to the phenylalanine. The CDR3 DNA has 42 bases and is translated from base 1. These data are also associated with another study on yellow fever vaccine responses in identical twins. As that second study puts it: According to the authors, the vaccine-induced T cell response in identical twins seemed to be partly convergent and partly specific to each individual. The study precisely tracked vaccine-responding T cell clones in identical twins.

The sequence was obtained from a woman younger than 35 in good health. The sequenced sample was CD4+ T cells sorted from blood. The chain employs TRBV9 and TRBJ1-1, with no confidently assigned D gene. The DNA sequence is as follows: TGTGCCAGCAGCGTAGGACCAGCGAACACTGAAGCTTTCTTT. Translated, this is CASSVGPANTEAFF.